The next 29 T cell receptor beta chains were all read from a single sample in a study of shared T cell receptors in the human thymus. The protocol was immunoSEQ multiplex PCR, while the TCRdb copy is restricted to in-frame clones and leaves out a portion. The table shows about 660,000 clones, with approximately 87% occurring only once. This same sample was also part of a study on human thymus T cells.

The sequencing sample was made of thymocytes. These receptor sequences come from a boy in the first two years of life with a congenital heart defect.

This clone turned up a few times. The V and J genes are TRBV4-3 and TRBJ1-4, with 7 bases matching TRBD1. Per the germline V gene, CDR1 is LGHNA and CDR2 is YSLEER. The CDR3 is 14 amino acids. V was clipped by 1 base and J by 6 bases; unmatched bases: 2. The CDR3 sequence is CASSQGDSYEKLFF. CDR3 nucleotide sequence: TGCGCCAGCAGCCAAGGGGACAGTTATGAAAAACTGTTTTTT.

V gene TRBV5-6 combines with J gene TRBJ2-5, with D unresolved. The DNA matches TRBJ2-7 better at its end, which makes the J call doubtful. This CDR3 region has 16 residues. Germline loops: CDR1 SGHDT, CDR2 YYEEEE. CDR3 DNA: TGTGCCAGCAGCTTGGATGTGGGCATAAGCTCCTACGAGCAGTACTTC. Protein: CASSLDVGISSYEQYF.

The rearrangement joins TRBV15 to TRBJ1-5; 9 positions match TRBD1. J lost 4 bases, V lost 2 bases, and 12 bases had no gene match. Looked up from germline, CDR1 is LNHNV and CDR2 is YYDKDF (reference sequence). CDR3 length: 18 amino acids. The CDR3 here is CATSRLPGTGTDNQPQHF. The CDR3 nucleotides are TGTGCCACCAGCAGATTACCTGGGACAGGGACAGATAATCAGCCCCAGCATTTT.

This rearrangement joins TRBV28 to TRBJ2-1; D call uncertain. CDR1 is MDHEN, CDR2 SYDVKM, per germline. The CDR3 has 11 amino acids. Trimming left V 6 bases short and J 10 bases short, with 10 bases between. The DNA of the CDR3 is TGTGCCAGCAGAACAGCTATCGAGCAGTTCTTC. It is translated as CASRTAIEQFF.

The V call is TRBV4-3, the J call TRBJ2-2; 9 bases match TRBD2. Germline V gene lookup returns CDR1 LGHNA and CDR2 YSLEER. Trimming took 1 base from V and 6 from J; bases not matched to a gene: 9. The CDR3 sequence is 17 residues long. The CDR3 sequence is CASSQVYSGRVPGELFF. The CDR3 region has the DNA TGCGCCAGCAGCCAAGTATATAGCGGGAGAGTTCCCGGGGAGCTGTTTTTT.

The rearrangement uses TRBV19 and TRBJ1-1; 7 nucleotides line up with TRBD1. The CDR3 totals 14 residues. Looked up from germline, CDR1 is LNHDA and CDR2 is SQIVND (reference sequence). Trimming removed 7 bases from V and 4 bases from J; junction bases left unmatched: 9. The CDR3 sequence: CASKTQGTGTEAFF. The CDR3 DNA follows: TGTGCCAGTAAGACACAGGGGACGGGCACTGAAGCTTTCTTT.

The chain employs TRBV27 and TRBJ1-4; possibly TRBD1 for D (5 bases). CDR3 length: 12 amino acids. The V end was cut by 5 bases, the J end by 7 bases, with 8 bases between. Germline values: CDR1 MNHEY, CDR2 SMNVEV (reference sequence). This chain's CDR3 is CASSATGEKLFF. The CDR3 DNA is TGTGCCAGCAGTGCTACAGGTGAAAAACTGTTTTTT.

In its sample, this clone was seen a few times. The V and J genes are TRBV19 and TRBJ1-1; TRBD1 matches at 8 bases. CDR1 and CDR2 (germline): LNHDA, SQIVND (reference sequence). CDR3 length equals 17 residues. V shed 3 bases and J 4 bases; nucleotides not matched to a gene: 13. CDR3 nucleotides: TGTGCCAGTAGTATCGGGCGGACAGGGAAAGGGGGCACTGAAGCTTTCTTT. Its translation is CASSIGRTGKGGTEAFF.

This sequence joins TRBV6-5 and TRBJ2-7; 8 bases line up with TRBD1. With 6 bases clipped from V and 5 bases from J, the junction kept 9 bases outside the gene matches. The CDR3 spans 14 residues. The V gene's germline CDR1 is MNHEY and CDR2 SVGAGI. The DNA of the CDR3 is TGTGCCAGCAGCCAAGGACAGGGTGGTAACGAGCAGTACTTC. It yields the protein CASSQGQGGNEQYF.

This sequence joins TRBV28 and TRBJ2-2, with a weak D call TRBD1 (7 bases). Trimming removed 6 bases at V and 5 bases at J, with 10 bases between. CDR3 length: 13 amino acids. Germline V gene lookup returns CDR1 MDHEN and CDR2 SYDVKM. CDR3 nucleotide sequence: TGTGCCAGCAGCGCAGGGGGGACCGGGGAGCTGTTTTTT. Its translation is CASSAGGTGELFF.

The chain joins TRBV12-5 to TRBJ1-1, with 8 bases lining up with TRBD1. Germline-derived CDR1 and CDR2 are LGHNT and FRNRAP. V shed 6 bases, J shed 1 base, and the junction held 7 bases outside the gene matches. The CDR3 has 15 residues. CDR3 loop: CASGQDRGGNTEAFF. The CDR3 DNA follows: TGTGCTAGTGGGCAAGACAGGGGAGGGAACACTGAAGCTTTCTTT.

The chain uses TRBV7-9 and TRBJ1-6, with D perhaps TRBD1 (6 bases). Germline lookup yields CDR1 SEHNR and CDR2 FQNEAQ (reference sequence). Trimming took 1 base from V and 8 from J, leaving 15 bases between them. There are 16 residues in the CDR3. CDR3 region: CASSLEPGGGDSPLHF. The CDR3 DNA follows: TGTGCCAGCAGCTTAGAGCCGGGAGGGGGTGATTCACCCCTCCACTTT.

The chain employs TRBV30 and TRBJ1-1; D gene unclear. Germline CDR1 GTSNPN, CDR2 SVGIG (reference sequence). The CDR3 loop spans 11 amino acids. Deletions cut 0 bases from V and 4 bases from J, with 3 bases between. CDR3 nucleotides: TGTGCCTGGAGTGTACTCACTGAAGCTTTCTTT. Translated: CAWSVLTEAFF.

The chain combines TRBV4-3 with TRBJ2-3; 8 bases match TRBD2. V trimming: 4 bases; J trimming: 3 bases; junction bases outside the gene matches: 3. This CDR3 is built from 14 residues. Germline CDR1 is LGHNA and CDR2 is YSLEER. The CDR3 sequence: CASSPGGATDTQYF. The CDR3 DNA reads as TGCGCCAGCAGCCCCGGGGGGGCGACAGATACGCAGTATTTT.

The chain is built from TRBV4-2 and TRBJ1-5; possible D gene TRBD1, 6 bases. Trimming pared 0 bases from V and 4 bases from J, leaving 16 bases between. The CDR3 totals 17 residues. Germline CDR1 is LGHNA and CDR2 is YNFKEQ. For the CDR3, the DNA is TGTGCCAGCAGCCAAGACAGGGTCAGGGGCTTTAATCAGCCCCAGCATTTT. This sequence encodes CASSQDRVRGFNQPQHF.

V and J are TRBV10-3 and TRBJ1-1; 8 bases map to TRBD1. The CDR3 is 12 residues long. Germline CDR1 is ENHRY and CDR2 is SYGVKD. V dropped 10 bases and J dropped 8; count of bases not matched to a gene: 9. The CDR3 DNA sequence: TGTGCCACCCAGTACGGGACAGGAGAAGCTTTCTTT. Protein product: CATQYGTGEAFF.

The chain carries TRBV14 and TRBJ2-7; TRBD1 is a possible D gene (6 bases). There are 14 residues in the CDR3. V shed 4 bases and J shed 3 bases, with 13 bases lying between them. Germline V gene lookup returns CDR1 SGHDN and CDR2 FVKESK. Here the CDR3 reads CASSRIHRVYEQYF. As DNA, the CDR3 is TGTGCCAGCAGCCGAATTCACAGGGTCTACGAGCAGTACTTC.

CDR3 sequence: CASSSHGGGHEQYF. The CDR3 DNA is TGTGCCAGCAGTTCCCACGGGGGGGGCCACGAGCAGTACTTC. V and J are TRBV6-6 and TRBJ2-5; 8 bases line up with TRBD2. The DNA end lines up better with TRBJ2-7; the J call may be wrong. Germline V CDR1 and CDR2: MNHNY, SVGAGI (reference sequence). CDR3 length: 14 residues.

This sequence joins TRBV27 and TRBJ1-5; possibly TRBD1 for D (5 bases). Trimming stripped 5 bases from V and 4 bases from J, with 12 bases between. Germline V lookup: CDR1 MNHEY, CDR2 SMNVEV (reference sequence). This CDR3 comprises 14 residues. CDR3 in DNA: TGTGCCAGCAGTCTCCAGGGCCCGAATCAGCCCCAGCATTTT. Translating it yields CASSLQGPNQPQHF.

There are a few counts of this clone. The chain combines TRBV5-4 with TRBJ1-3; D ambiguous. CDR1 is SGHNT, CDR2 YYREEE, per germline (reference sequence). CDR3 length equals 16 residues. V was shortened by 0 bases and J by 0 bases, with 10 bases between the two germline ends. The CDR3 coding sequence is TGTGCCAGCAGCTTGGATCAGGCCTACTCTGGAAACACCATATATTTT. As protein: CASSLDQAYSGNTIYF.

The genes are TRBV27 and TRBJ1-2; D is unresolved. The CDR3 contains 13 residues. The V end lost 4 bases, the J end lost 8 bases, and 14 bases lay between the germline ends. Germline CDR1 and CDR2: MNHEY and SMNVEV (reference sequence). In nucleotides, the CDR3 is TGTGCCAGCAGTTCCTACAGAGCGGGGGGCTACACCTTC. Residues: CASSSYRAGGYTF.

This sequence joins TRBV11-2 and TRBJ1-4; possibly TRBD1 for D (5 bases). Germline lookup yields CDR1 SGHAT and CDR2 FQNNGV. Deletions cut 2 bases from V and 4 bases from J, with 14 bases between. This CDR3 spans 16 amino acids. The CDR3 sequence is CASSLRSSGDNEKLFF. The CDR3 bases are TGTGCCAGCAGCTTAAGGTCCTCGGGGGATAATGAAAAACTGTTTTTT.

The CDR3 DNA reads TGTGCCAGCAGTGCCCCGCCGGGGAGGGTACCCTACGAGCAGTACTTC. Translated, it gives CASSAPPGRVPYEQYF. The rearrangement uses TRBV27 and TRBJ2-7; 7 nucleotides agree with TRBD2. The V and J ends lost 5 bases and 2 bases, in that order; junction bases with no gene match: 12. The CDR3 consists of 16 residues. Germline CDR1 and CDR2: MNHEY and SMNVEV (reference sequence).

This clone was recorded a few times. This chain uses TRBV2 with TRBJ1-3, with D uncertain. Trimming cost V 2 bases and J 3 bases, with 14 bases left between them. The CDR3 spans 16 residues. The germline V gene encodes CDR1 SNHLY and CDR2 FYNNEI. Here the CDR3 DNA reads TGTGCCAGCAGTGAAAGGGAGGGTCGGTGTGGAAACACCATATATTTT. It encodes CASSEREGRCGNTIYF.

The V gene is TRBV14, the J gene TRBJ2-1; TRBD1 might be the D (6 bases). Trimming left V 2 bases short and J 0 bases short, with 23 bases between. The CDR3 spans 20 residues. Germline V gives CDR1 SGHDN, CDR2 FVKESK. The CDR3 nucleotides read TGTGCCAGCAGCCAATTAGGACAGCTAGGGATTGATAGCTCCTACAATGAGCAGTTCTTC. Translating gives CASSQLGQLGIDSSYNEQFF.

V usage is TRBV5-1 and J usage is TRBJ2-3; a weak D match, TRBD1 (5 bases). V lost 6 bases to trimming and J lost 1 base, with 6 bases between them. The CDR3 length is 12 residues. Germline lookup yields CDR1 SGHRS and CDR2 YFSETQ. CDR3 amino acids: CASKGGTDTQYF. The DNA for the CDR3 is TGCGCCAGCAAAGGGGGCACAGATACGCAGTATTTT.

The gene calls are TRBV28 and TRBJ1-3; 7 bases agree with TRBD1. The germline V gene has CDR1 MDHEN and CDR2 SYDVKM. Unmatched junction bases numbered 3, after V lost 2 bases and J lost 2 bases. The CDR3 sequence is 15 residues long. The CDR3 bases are TGTGCCAGCAGTTTAAAGGGGGCAGCTGGAAACACCATATATTTT. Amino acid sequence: CASSLKGAAGNTIYF.

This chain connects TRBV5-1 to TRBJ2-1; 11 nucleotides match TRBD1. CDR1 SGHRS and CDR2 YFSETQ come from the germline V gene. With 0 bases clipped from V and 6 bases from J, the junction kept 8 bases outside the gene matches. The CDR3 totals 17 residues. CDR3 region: CASSLALRDRGGNEQFF. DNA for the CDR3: TGCGCCAGCAGCTTGGCCCTCCGGGACAGGGGGGGCAATGAGCAGTTCTTC.

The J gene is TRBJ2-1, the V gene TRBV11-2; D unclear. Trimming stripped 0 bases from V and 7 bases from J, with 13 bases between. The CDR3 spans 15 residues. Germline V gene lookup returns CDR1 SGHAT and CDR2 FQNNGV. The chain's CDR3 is CASSLERRPRNEQFF. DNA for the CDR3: TGTGCCAGCAGCTTAGAGAGGCGCCCTCGGAATGAGCAGTTCTTC.